Presented here are 30 T cell receptor beta chains from one specimen sequenced in a study of cytomegalovirus exposure and HLA in healthy donors. The PCR used 60 Vbeta and 13 Jbeta primers. The repertoire was sequenced with immunoSEQ multiplex PCR; TCRdb's copy has only in-frame clones and lacks some. The data show some 160,000 clones, around 84% seen once. The sequencing input was PBMCs. These receptor sequences come from a male donor in good health and CMV-seropositive.

This clone showed up just once. This chain links TRBV7-2 with TRBJ2-1; a possible D gene is TRBD1 (6 bases). V was shortened by 3 bases and J by 9 bases, with 18 bases between the two germline ends. The CDR3 covers 15 residues. Germline V CDR1 and CDR2: SGHTA, FQGNSA. The CDR3 here is CASSLDSHSTGEQFF. CDR3 DNA sequence: TGTGCCAGCAGCTTGGACAGTCATTCAACAGGTGAGCAGTTCTTC.

V gene TRBV10-3 combines with J gene TRBJ1-1, with a tentative D call TRBD1 (6 bases). Germline V gene data show CDR1 as ENHRY and CDR2 as SYGVKD. This CDR3 is built from 12 residues. V lost 8 bases and J lost 6, with 13 bases in between. For the CDR3, the DNA is TGTGCCATCCGCCGGGGGGCTTCTGAAGCTTTCTTT. This translates into CAIRRGASEAFF.

The genes are TRBV13 and TRBJ2-3, with D maybe TRBD2 (5 bases). The V gene lost 3 bases and the J gene lost 1 base, with 5 bases spanning the gap. The CDR3 runs 13 residues. Germline-derived CDR1 and CDR2 are PRHDT and FYEKMQ (reference sequence). CDR3 nucleotide sequence: TGTGCCAGCAGCTTTAGCGGCACAGATACGCAGTATTTT. It specifies CASSFSGTDTQYF.

This chain uses TRBV6-5 with TRBJ2-2, with 9 bases matching TRBD2. Trimming cost V 7 bases and J 5 bases; bases outside gene matches: 5. The CDR3 is 14 amino acids. CDR1 is MNHEY and CDR2 is SVGAGI in the germline V gene. The CDR3 sequence: CASKILAGTGELFF. DNA of the CDR3: TGTGCCAGCAAAATCCTAGCGGGAACCGGGGAGCTGTTTTTT.

This sequence joins TRBV11-2 and TRBJ2-7, with D uncertain. In germline, CDR1 is SGHAT, CDR2 FQNNGV. The CDR3 totals 15 residues. Trimming took 0 bases from V and 1 from J, leaving 10 bases between them. The CDR3 loop is CASSLDNSLSYEQYF. CDR3 bases: TGTGCCAGCAGCTTAGATAACAGTCTTTCCTACGAGCAGTACTTC.

The V and J genes are TRBV4-1 and TRBJ1-5, with unresolved D. The CDR3 totals 13 residues. Trimming left V 1 base short and J 3 bases short, with 4 bases between. Germline V gene data show CDR1 as MGHRA and CDR2 as YSYEKL. Here the CDR3 DNA reads TGCGCCAGCAGCCAAGTACTCAATCAGCCCCAGCATTTT. As protein: CASSQVLNQPQHF.

This chain uses TRBV28 with TRBJ2-1; TRBD2 is a possible D gene (5 bases). The V end lost 1 base, the J end lost 8 bases, and 21 bases lay between the germline ends. CDR3 size: 17 residues. CDR1 and CDR2 from the germline V gene are MDHEN and SYDVKM. CDR3: CASSLSPTDERQDEQFF. In DNA, the CDR3 is TGTGCCAGCAGTTTATCCCCTACTGATGAGCGGCAAGATGAGCAGTTCTTC.

The genes are TRBV4-1 and TRBJ2-5; no clear D. CDR3 length: 16 residues. Germline CDR1 is MGHRA and CDR2 is YSYEKL. The V end was cut by 0 bases, the J end by 5 bases, with 16 bases between. The CDR3 sequence: CASSQDEGDPRETQYF. As DNA, the CDR3 is TGCGCCAGCAGCCAAGATGAAGGAGACCCTCGGGAGACCCAGTACTTC.

The gene calls are TRBV10-3 and TRBJ2-1; 8 bases are shared with TRBD2. Trimming removed 7 bases from V and 5 bases from J; junction bases left unmatched: 1. Looked up from germline, CDR1 is ENHRY and CDR2 is SYGVKD. The CDR3 totals 12 residues. The CDR3 reads CAIKLADNEQFF. The CDR3 DNA reads TGTGCCATCAAACTAGCGGACAATGAGCAGTTCTTC.

This sequence joins TRBV10-3 and TRBJ1-5; 7 positions agree with TRBD1. The V gene end was trimmed by 5 bases and the J gene end by 0 bases; junction bases not matched to a gene: 4. Germline V gives CDR1 ENHRY, CDR2 SYGVKD. The CDR3 loop spans 15 amino acids. DNA for the CDR3: TGTGCCATCAGTAAAACAGGGGATAGCAATCAGCCCCAGCATTTT. Protein: CAISKTGDSNQPQHF.

The chain is built from TRBV4-3 and TRBJ1-2; 11 bases line up with TRBD1. The CDR3 has 15 amino acids. With V trimmed by 4 bases and J by 3 bases, 4 bases remained unmatched. Germline V gene sequence: CDR1 LGHNA, CDR2 YSLEER. The chain's CDR3 is CASSRGTGGDYGYTF. The CDR3 DNA sequence: TGCGCCAGCAGCCGTGGGACAGGGGGGGACTATGGCTACACCTTC.

This chain uses TRBV6-1 with TRBJ2-2; 8 nucleotides align to TRBD2. Germline values: CDR1 MNHNS, CDR2 SASEGT. Trimming cost V 2 bases and J 5 bases; bases outside gene matches: 1. The CDR3 length is 14 residues. The CDR3 protein is CASSEQRGTGELFF. The DNA for the CDR3 is TGTGCCAGCAGTGAACAGCGGGGGACCGGGGAGCTGTTTTTT.

This rearrangement joins TRBV5-6 to TRBJ2-1; 10 positions agree with TRBD2. Germline CDR1 and CDR2: SGHDT and YYEEEE. The V segment lost 4 bases and the J segment 7 bases; nucleotides outside the gene matches: 11. The length of the CDR3 is 16 residues. CDR3 bases: TGTGCCAGCAGCCCCGATTTGAGCGGGGGGGCGAATGAGCAGTTCTTC. Amino acids: CASSPDLSGGANEQFF.

This clone was recorded only once. An end of the junction differs from the germline gene, which may be a read error. The genes are TRBV6-5 and TRBJ2-6; possibly TRBD1 for D (5 bases). CDR1 MNHEY and CDR2 SVGAGI come from the germline V gene. CDR3 length equals 14 residues. The CDR3 sequence is CASSYDSGANGLTF. In DNA form, the CDR3 reads TGTGCCAGCAGTTATGACTCTGGGGCCAACGGCCTGACTTTC.

The chain joins TRBV6-5 to TRBJ1-5, with D possibly TRBD1 on 6 matching bases. The CDR3 extends over 14 amino acids. V shed 0 bases and J shed 7 bases, with 10 bases lying between them. Looked up from germline, CDR1 is MNHEY and CDR2 is SVGAGI. The chain's CDR3 is CASSYSTGNQPQHF. The CDR3 nucleotides are TGTGCCAGCAGTTACTCAACAGGGAACCAGCCCCAGCATTTT.

The chain employs TRBV30 and TRBJ1-1, with 7 bases fitting TRBD1. CDR1 and CDR2 (germline): GTSNPN, SVGIG (reference sequence). The CDR3 spans 13 residues. V lost 2 bases and J lost 4; bases outside the gene matches: 4. The CDR3 DNA reads TGTGCCTGGAGTAGGACAGGCGGCACTGAAGCTTTCTTT. Encoded protein: CAWSRTGGTEAFF.

The V gene is TRBV19, the J gene TRBJ1-1, with 8 nucleotides matching TRBD1. The germline CDR1 and CDR2 sequences are LNHDA and SQIVND (reference sequence). Losses at the gene ends were 9 bases for V and 6 bases for J; bases not matched to a gene: 9. The CDR3 covers 13 residues. CDR3 bases: TGTGCCAGCCGAGGACAGGGAGTGTCTGAAGCTTTCTTT. Protein: CASRGQGVSEAFF.

The chain employs TRBV2 and TRBJ1-2; weak D call: TRBD1 (6 bases). CDR3 size: 15 residues. V was pared by 5 bases and J by 4 bases, with 17 bases between. Germline V CDR1 and CDR2: SNHLY, FYNNEI. This CDR3 is CASSSRRDTTYGYTF. The CDR3 DNA follows: TGTGCCAGCAGTTCTAGACGGGACACCACCTATGGCTACACCTTC.

The CDR3 DNA reads as TGTGCCTGGAGTGTAGGGGAACATAATTCACCCCTCCACTTT. Protein sequence: CAWSVGEHNSPLHF. The V call is TRBV30, the J call TRBJ1-6; a weak D match, TRBD1 (5 bases). V was clipped by 0 bases and J by 5 bases, with 8 bases between them. The V gene's germline CDR1 is GTSNPN and CDR2 SVGIG (reference sequence). CDR3 length equals 14 residues.

The chain has TRBV11-2 and TRBJ1-1; weak D call: TRBD1 (5 bases). Looked up from germline, CDR1 is SGHAT and CDR2 is FQNNGV. The CDR3 sequence is 13 residues long. Trimming cost V 2 bases and J 4 bases, with 8 bases left between them. The CDR3, as DNA: TGTGCCAGCAGCTTATCGACAGTCACTGAAGCTTTCTTT. It yields the protein CASSLSTVTEAFF.

The chain is built from TRBV25-1 and TRBJ2-7; TRBD2 matches at 12 bases. This CDR3 contains 17 residues. The germline V gene has CDR1 MGHDK and CDR2 SYGVNS. J gave up 7 bases and V 3 bases, and 13 bases lay outside the gene matches. The CDR3 DNA is TGTGCCAGCAGTGACCCAGCACTAGCGGGGGGCCCCTTGGAGCAGTACTTC. This translates into CASSDPALAGGPLEQYF.

Note on this clone: Other DNA sequences in the sample encode the same CDR3. The chain has TRBV7-2 and TRBJ1-4; TRBD1 matches at 8 bases. After removal of 5 bases from V and 8 bases from J, the junction contained 4 bases not matched to a gene. Germline loops: CDR1 SGHTA, CDR2 FQGNSA. The CDR3 is 13 amino acids. CDR3 loop: CASSRTGNEKLFF. The DNA of the CDR3 is TGTGCCAGCAGCCGGACAGGGAACGAAAAACTGTTTTTT.

The chain uses TRBV28 and TRBJ2-7, with D possibly TRBD1 on 6 matching bases. The CDR3 is made up of 16 amino acids. With 6 bases removed from V and 2 bases from J, the gap between germline ends came to 20 bases. Germline assignment: CDR1 MDHEN and CDR2 SYDVKM. In nucleotides, the CDR3 is TGTGCCAGCAGCTCACCGGGACACCAAGATCCCTACGAGCAGTACTTC. Translating gives CASSSPGHQDPYEQYF.

V is TRBV5-1 and J is TRBJ2-2; a weak D match, TRBD1 (6 bases). The germline V gene encodes CDR1 SGHRS and CDR2 YFSETQ. The CDR3 totals 15 residues. Deletions cut 0 bases from V and 6 bases from J, with 12 bases between. This CDR3 reads CASSLEQGRAGELFF. For the CDR3, the DNA is TGCGCCAGCAGCTTGGAACAGGGCAGAGCCGGGGAGCTGTTTTTT.

The rearrangement links TRBV4-1 to TRBJ1-2, with D unclear. The CDR3 loop spans 15 amino acids. Per the germline V gene, CDR1 is MGHRA and CDR2 is YSYEKL. Trimming took 0 bases from V and 2 from J, leaving 10 bases between them. The CDR3 DNA reads TGCGCCAGCAGCCAAGATGAGGATTGGAACTATGGCTACACCTTC. Its protein is CASSQDEDWNYGYTF.

This clone is a singleton in its sample. This chain uses TRBV18 with TRBJ2-3, with D unresolved. Per germline, CDR1 KGHSH and CDR2 LQKENI. The CDR3 is 13 amino acids. Trimming pared 2 bases from V and 0 bases from J, leaving 3 bases between. CDR3 sequence reads: CASSPESTDTQYF. DNA for the CDR3: TGTGCCAGCTCACCAGAGAGCACAGATACGCAGTATTTT.

This clone showed up just a few times. The V and J genes are TRBV19 and TRBJ1-2; 8 nucleotides match TRBD1. The CDR3 sequence is 14 residues long. Unmatched junction bases numbered 7, after V lost 5 bases and J lost 5 bases. CDR1 and CDR2 from the germline V gene are LNHDA and SQIVND (reference sequence). The CDR3 region is CASSFSGGAYGYTF. DNA of the CDR3: TGTGCCAGTAGTTTTTCAGGGGGCGCTTATGGCTACACCTTC.

The V and J genes are TRBV19 and TRBJ1-5; maybe TRBD1 (5 bases). The V gene lost 5 bases and the J gene lost 2 bases, with 13 bases spanning the gap. The CDR3 is 15 residues long. The V gene's germline CDR1 is LNHDA and CDR2 SQIVND (reference sequence). CDR3 DNA: TGTGCCAGTAGTTCCCGGGGGGATGGCAATCAGCCCCAGCATTTT. Translation gives CASSSRGDGNQPQHF.

V usage is TRBV14 and J usage is TRBJ2-7, with D possibly TRBD2 on 7 matching bases. This CDR3 comprises 13 residues. Germline CDR1 is SGHDN and CDR2 is FVKESK. Trimming took off 6 bases at V and 3 bases at J, with 12 bases between the two ends. The CDR3 here is CASRPGGLYEQYF. CDR3 in DNA: TGTGCCAGCAGGCCGGGGGGCCTCTACGAGCAGTACTTC.

This clone was detected only a few times. The rearrangement uses TRBV21-1 and TRBJ2-5; the table calls TRBD2, which could not be checked here. TRBV21-1 represents a pseudogene. The CDR3 has 12 amino acids. The DNA of the CDR3 is TGTGCCAGCAGCTCCCCCGGGGAGACCCAGTACTTC. Translated: CASSSPGETQYF.